This T cell receptor (beta chain) was observed in a study of CD8 T cells in Susac syndrome (dated by TCRdb to 2018 to 2020). In terms of the full investigation: Among the Susac syndrome patients who were sequenced, clinically active disease was present in five or six and clinical remission was observed in eight. The study compared CD8+ T cell repertoire clonality among 12 healthy donors, around 14 Susac syndrome patients and approximately 16 multiple sclerosis patients. The study used repertoire sequencing to test whether antigen drove CD8+ T cell activation and differentiation in Susac syndrome. At blood withdrawal, Susac syndrome patients were either therapy-naive, taking corticosteroids (in some cases with IVIg as well), or taking IVIg alone. The investigation overall reported the following: Over 15 Susac-specific public clones were identified in the total CD8+ repertoire, and five Susac-specific public clones were identified in the CD8+ TEMRA repertoire. The number of individuals in the TCR sequencing and HLA analysis was recognized as being relatively small. Susac syndrome CD8+ repertoires showed clonal expansion, highest in CD8+ TEMRA cells and greater in clinically active than remitting patients.

The junction shows trimming of 0 bases on V and 1 base on J, and the gene matches do not reach 8 bases of it. The cysteine opens and the phenylalanine closes a CDR3 of 17 amino acids. Just the 51-base CDR3 DNA is kept, in frame starting at base 1. Sequences MGHRA (CDR1) and YSYEKL (CDR2) are obtained from the germline V gene. Peripheral blood CD8+ and CD4+ T cells from healthy donors, Susac syndrome patients and multiple sclerosis patients were profiled using high-throughput TCR beta sequencing. Susac syndrome patients met recently defined diagnostic criteria for definite or probable disease. Bulk CD8+ and CD4+ T cells were purified by magnetic negative isolation, whereas CD8+ TEMRA cells were enriched by FACS. Blood was collected in EDTA tubes and processed within 24 hours, with PBMCs isolated through density gradient centrifugation. PBMCs intended for TCR sequencing were frozen in liquid nitrogen and were later thawed in a 37 degrees C water bath. The sorted or isolated CD4+, CD8+ and CD8+ TEMRA cells had a purity of 90% or higher.

Comments on this clonotype: Its binding antigen is unknown. No much larger clonotype is one base removed from it; base qualities were not supplied.

RNA was extracted using the RNeasy kit, and roughly 0.5 to 1 microgram was reverse transcribed with random hexamers. TCR beta CDR3 regions were amplified with the immunoSEQ multiplex PCR assay covering 54 Vbeta and 13 Jbeta segments. PCR amplification bias was corrected using a synthetic template baseline for primer optimization and computational correction. Processing in the source paper ran as follows. Reads were annotated to V, D and J genes according to IMGT and were analyzed with immunoSEQ Analyzer, with only productive sequences retained. To calculate clonality, Shannon entropy was normalized by log2 of the number of productive unique sequences and then subtracted from one. Public and private clones were assessed among the 100 most prevalent clones of each patient and control. Susac-specific clones were defined as absent from healthy and MS cohorts, about 1,000 published viral clones and other ImmuneACCESS disease sequences. In-frame beta chains were kept once TCRdb had trimmed the public reads at Q25 with fastp and called clones with MiXCR. Entries that share a CDR3 protein sequence are merged under the most common genes and DNA. TCRdb's processing, not the authors' own work, is the source of the V and J calls. Here the sample has more than 80,000 distinct CDR3 sequences; 94% occur a single time. Over 0.4% of the sample is in the top ten clones.

Specimen: CD8+ T cells from PBMCs. The receptor chain draws on TRBV4-1 and TRBJ2-7, and 8 bases in between align with TRBD1. The clonotype originates from a human donor with Susac syndrome. CDR3 reads: CASSQDSTRQGSYEQYF. The DNA is TGCGCCAGCAGCCAAGATTCAACCCGACAGGGGTCCTACGAGCAGTACTTC.